This TCR beta chain was found in a study of T-cell memory formation after mild COVID-19 (dated by TCRdb to the early 2020s). Looking at the study overall: TCR sequence clusters from the two donors were largely donor specific. The cohort comprised two young, previously healthy adult volunteers, one female and one male. In a couple of donors, T-cell clones that expanded and contracted after mild COVID-19 were followed by sequencing TCRalpha and TCRbeta repertoires longitudinally.

The full study reports these points: Clones contracting from day 15 to 85 had balanced CD4/CD8 phenotypes, while a second wave expanding from day 15 to 37 was biased towards CD4+. Contracting CD4+ clones turned up mainly in the CM and EM memory subsets, whereas EMRA was where CD8+ clones were enriched. Whether the second-wave clones peaking on day 37 were SARS-CoV-2 specific was not confirmed. The study included only two mild cases, and larger cohorts that include severe cases with pre-infection samples were judged to be necessary. Some responding clones were detected in pre-infection memory, which suggested that pre-existing cross-reactive memory T cells had joined the SARS-CoV-2 response.

These reads were obtained on an Illumina NovaSeq 6000. Using 5'RACE with constant-segment primers, TCRalpha and TCRbeta cDNA libraries were constructed, with sample barcodes and unique molecular identifiers added in the process. RNA was extracted from every sample with Trizol reagent. Library amplification was performed in two PCR steps, and a second sample barcode and Illumina TruSeq adapters were introduced in the second step. Sequencing of libraries was performed on an Illumina NovaSeq with 2 x 150 bp paired-end reads. In the original analysis: With migec v1.2.7, reads were demultiplexed and then collapsed into UMI-guided consensus sequences. Using mixcr v2.1.11, UMI consensuses were aligned to TRA and TRB V and J templates and then assembled into clonotypes. Expanded or contracted clonotypes were those called significant by both edgeR and NoisET, with noise models trained on biological replicates. For edgeR calls, the thresholds were a false discovery rate-adjusted p below 0.01 and a log2 fold-change of 1. As an exploratory analysis of dynamics, PCA with hierarchical clustering was applied to max-normalized trajectories of the 1000 most abundant clonotypes. Separately sequenced CD4+ and CD8+ repertoires were used to assign the CD4 or CD8 phenotype of responding clones. The public reads were quality trimmed at Q25 with fastp and then assembled into clones with MiXCR by TCRdb, keeping productive beta chains. Rows with one shared CDR3 protein collapse into an entry with the most common genes and DNA. The V and J calls were not made by the authors but by TCRdb's processing. The sample contains 30,000 to 40,000 distinct CDR3 sequences, about an eighth of them found a single time. 25% to 35% of the sample is in the top ten clones.

The CDR3 goes from the cysteine to the phenylalanine over 13 residues. Only CDR3 DNA remains: 39 bases, in frame from the first base. From a lookup of the germline V gene, CDR1 and CDR2 are SGHDT and YYEEEE. V is pruned by 6 bases and J by 5 bases, leaving 7 bases of the junction without a gene match. Ficoll-Paque density gradient centrifugation was the method used to isolate PBMCs. This clonotype came up many times. Its antigen remains unidentified. Base qualities are not provided; no much larger clone lies one nucleotide away. The chain joins TRBV5-6 to TRBJ2-5; the central 7 bases match TRBD2. The receptor comes from a man between 18 and 29 years old who had mild COVID-19 (a few samples of this study predate the infection). The sample titles of this study are shuffled in the database, so cell type and time point are left out; the donor was told from shared clones. The sample taken for sequencing was PBMCs or a T cell subset sorted from them (not recorded which). The CDR3 region reads CASTRLAQETQYF. The base sequence is TGTGCCAGCACCCGACTAGCTCAGGAGACCCAGTACTTC.